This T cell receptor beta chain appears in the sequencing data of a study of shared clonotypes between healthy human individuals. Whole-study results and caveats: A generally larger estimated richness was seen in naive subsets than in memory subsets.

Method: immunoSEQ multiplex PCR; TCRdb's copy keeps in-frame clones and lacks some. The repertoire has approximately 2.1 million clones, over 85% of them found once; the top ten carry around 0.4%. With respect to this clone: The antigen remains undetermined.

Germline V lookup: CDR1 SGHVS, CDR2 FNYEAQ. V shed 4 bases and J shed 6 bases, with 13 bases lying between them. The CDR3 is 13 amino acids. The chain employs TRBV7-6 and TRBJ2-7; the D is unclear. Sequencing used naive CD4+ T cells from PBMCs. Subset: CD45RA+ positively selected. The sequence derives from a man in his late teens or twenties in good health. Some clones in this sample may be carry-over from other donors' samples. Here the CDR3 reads CASSSHLLGEQYF. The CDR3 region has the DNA TGTGCCAGCAGCTCCCACCTCTTAGGCGAGCAGTACTTC.